The clone carrying this T cell receptor (beta chain) was detected only a few times. What it recognizes is unknown. TCRdb used MiXCR to reprocess the RT-PCR reads, holding one entry per CDR3 protein. The repertoire has over 150,000 distinct CDR3 sequences, 11% of them found once; the top ten carry around 11%. The data originate from a study of response to subunit inactivated influenza vaccine. Findings of the study overall: The authors proposed limited new T cell recruitment per seasonal influenza vaccination.

Germline V gives CDR1 DFQATT, CDR2 SNEGSKA (reference sequence). This CDR3 contains 17 residues. The J segment lost 6 bases and the V segment lost 0 bases, leaving 12 bases of the junction unmatched. The sequence came from a man aged 50-60 years who received an inactivated influenza vaccine. The sample was non-naive T cells sorted from PBMCs, taken 35 to 45 days after vaccination. The rearrangement uses TRBV20-1 and TRBJ2-3, with 10 bases lining up with TRBD2. The CDR3: CSARDLTSGSLRDTQYF. DNA of the CDR3: TGCAGTGCTAGAGATCTGACTAGCGGGTCCCTAAGGGATACGCAGTATTTT.